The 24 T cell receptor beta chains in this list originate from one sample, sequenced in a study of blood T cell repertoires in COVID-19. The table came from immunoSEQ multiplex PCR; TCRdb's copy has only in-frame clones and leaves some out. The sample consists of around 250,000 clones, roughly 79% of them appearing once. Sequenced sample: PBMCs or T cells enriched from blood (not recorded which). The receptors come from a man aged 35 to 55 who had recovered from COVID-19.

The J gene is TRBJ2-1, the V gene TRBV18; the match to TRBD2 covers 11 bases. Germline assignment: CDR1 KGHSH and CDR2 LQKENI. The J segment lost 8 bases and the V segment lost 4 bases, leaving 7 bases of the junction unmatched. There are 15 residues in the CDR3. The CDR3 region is CASSLAGGRLDEQFF. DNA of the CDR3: TGTGCCAGCTCACTAGCGGGGGGGCGGTTGGATGAGCAGTTCTTC.

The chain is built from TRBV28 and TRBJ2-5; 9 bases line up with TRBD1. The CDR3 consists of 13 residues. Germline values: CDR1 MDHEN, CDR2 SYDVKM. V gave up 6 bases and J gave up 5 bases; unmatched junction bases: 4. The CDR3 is CASSRQGGETQYF. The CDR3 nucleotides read TGTGCCAGCAGCCGACAGGGGGGGGAGACCCAGTACTTC.

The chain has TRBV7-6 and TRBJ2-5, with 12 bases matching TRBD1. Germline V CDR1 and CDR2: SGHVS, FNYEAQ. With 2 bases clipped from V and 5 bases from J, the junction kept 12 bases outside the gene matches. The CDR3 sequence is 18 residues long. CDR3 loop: CASSLSGTGGFLRETQYF. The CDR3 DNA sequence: TGTGCCAGCAGCTTATCCGGGACAGGGGGCTTCTTACGGGAGACCCAGTACTTC.

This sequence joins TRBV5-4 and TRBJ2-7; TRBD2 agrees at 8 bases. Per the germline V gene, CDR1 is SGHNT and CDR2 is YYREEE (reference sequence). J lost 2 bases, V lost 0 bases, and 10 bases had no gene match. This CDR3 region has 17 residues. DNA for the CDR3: TGTGCCAGCAGCTTGGCCCCTAGCGGGTACTTACCCTACGAGCAGTACTTC. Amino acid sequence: CASSLAPSGYLPYEQYF.

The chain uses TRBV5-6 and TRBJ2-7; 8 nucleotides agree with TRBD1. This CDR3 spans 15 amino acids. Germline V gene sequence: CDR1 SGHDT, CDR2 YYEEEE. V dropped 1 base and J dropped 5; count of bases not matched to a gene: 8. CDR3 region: CASSLWGQDIDEQYF. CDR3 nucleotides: TGTGCCAGCAGCTTGTGGGGACAGGACATTGACGAGCAGTACTTC.

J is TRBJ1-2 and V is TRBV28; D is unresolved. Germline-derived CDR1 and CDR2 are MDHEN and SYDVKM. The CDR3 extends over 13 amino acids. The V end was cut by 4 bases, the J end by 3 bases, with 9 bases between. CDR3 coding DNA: TGTGCCAGCAGTTCGGGAGATCACTATGGCTACACCTTC. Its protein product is CASSSGDHYGYTF.

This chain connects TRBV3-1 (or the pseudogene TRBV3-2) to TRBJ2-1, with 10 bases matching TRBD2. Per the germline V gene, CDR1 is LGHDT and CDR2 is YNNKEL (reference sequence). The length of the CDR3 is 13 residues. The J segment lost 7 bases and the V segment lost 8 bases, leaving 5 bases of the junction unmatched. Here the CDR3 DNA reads TGTGCCAGCTCCGGAGCGGGGGGGAATGAGCAGTTCTTC. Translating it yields CASSGAGGNEQFF.

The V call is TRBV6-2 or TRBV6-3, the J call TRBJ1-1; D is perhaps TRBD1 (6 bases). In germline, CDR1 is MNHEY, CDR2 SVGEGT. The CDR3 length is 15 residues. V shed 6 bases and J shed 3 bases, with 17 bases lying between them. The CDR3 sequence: CASSRGGGEDTEAFF. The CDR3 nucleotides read TGTGCCAGCAGCCGGGGGGGCGGGGAGGACACTGAAGCTTTCTTT.

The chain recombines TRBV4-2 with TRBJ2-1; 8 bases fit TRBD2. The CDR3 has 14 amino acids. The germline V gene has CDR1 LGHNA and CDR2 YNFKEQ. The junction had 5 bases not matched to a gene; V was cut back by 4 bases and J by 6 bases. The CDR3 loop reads CASSPPGGPNEQFF. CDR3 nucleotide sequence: TGTGCCAGCAGCCCTCCGGGGGGGCCCAATGAGCAGTTCTTC.

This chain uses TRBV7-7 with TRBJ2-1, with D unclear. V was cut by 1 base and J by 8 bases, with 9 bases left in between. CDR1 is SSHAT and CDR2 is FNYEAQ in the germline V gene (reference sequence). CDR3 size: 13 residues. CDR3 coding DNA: TGTGCCAGCAGCTTAGTTAGTTTCGATGAGCAGTTCTTC. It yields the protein CASSLVSFDEQFF.

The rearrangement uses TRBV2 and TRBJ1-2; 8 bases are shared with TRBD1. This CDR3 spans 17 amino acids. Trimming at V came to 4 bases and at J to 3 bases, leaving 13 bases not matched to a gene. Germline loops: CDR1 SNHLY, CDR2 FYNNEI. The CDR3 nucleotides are TGTGCCAGCAGTGCCACCAGTCCCTCAGGGGGCCACTATGGCTACACCTTC. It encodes CASSATSPSGGHYGYTF.

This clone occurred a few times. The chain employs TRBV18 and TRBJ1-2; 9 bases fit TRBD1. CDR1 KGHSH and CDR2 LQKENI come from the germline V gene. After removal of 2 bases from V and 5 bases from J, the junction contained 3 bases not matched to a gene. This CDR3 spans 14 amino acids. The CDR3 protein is CASSPVGQGYGYTF. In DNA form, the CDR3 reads TGTGCCAGCTCACCAGTAGGACAGGGGTATGGCTACACCTTC.

CDR3 region: CASNPPDRLNYGYTF. The CDR3 DNA reads TGTGCCAGCAATCCGCCGGACAGGCTAAACTATGGCTACACCTTC. The V call is TRBV28, the J call TRBJ1-2, with 7 bases that match TRBD1. The germline V gene has CDR1 MDHEN and CDR2 SYDVKM. V trimming: 7 bases; J trimming: 2 bases; junction bases outside the gene matches: 10. This CDR3 is built from 15 residues.

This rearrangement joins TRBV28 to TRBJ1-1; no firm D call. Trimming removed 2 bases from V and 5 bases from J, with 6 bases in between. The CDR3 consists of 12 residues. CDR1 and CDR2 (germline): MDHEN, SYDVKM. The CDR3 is CASSLVSTEAFF. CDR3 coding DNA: TGTGCCAGCAGTTTAGTGTCGACTGAAGCTTTCTTT.

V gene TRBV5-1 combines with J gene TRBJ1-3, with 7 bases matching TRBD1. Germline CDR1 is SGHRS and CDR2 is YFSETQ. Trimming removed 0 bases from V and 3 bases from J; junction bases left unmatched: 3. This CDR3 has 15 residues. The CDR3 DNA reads TGCGCCAGCAGCTTGGCTGGGGACAGTGGAAACACCATATATTTT. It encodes CASSLAGDSGNTIYF. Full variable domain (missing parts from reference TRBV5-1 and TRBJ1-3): KAGVTQTPRYLIKTRGQQVTLSCSPISGHRSVSWYQQTPGQGLQFLFEYFSETQRNKGNFPGRFSGRQFSNSRSEMNVSTLELGDSALYLCASSLAGDSGNTIYFGEGSWLTVV.

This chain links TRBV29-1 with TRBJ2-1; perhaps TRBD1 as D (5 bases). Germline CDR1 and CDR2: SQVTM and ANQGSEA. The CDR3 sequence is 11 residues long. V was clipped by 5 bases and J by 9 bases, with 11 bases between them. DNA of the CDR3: TGCAGCGTTCTGGTAAGGGGTGAGCAGTTCTTC. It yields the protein CSVLVRGEQFF.

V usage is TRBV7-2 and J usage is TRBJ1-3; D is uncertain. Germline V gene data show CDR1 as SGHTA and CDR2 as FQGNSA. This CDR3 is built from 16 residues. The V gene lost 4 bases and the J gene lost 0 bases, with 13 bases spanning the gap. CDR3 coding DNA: TGTGCCAGCAGCTCCCATGCGGGGTTCTCTGGAAACACCATATATTTT. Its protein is CASSSHAGFSGNTIYF.

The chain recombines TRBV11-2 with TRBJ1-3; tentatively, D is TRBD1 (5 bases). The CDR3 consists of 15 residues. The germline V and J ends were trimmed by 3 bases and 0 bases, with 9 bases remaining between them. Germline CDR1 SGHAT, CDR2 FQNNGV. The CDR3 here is CASSFREFSGNTIYF. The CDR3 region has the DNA TGTGCCAGCAGCTTCAGGGAATTCTCTGGAAACACCATATATTTT.

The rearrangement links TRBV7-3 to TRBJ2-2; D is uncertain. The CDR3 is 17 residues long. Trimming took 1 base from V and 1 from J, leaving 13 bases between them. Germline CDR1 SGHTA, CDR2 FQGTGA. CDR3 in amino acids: CASSLRSVGRNTGELFF. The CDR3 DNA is TGTGCCAGCAGCTTAAGGAGTGTAGGAAGGAACACCGGGGAGCTGTTTTTT.

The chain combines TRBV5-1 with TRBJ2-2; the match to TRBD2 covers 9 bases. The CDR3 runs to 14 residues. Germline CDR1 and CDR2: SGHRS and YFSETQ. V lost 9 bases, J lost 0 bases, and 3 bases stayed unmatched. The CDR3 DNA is TGCGCCACCGAGCGGGAGGCGAACACCGGGGAGCTGTTTTTT. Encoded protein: CATEREANTGELFF. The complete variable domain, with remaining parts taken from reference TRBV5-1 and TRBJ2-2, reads KAGVTQTPRYLIKTRGQQVTLSCSPISGHRSVSWYQQTPGQGLQFLFEYFSETQRNKGNFPGRFSGRQFSNSRSEMNVSTLELGDSALYLCATEREANTGELFFGEGSRLTVL.

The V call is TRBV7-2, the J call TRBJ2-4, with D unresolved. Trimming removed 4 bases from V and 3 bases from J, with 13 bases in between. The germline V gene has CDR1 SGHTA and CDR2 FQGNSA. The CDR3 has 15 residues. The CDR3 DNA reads TGTGCCAGCAGCTCCATCAGAGGCGGCAAAAACATTCAGTACTTC. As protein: CASSSIRGGKNIQYF.

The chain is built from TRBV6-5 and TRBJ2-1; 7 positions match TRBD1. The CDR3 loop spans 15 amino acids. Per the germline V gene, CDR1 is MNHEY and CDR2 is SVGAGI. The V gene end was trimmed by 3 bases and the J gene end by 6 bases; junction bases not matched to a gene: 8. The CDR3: CASSYSNKGANEQFF. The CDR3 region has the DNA TGTGCCAGCAGTTATTCGAATAAGGGGGCCAATGAGCAGTTCTTC.

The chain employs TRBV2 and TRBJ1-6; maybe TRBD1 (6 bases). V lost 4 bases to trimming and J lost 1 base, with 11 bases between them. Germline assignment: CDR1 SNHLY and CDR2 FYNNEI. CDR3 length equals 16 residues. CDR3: CASSGRGRSYNSPLHF. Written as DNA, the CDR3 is TGTGCCAGCAGTGGCAGGGGACGGTCCTATAATTCACCCCTCCACTTT.

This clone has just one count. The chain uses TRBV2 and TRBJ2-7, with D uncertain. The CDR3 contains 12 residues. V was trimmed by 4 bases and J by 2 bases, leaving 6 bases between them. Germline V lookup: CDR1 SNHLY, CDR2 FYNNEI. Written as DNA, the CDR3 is TGTGCCAGCAGTGTTAGTACCTACGAGCAGTACTTC. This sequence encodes CASSVSTYEQYF.